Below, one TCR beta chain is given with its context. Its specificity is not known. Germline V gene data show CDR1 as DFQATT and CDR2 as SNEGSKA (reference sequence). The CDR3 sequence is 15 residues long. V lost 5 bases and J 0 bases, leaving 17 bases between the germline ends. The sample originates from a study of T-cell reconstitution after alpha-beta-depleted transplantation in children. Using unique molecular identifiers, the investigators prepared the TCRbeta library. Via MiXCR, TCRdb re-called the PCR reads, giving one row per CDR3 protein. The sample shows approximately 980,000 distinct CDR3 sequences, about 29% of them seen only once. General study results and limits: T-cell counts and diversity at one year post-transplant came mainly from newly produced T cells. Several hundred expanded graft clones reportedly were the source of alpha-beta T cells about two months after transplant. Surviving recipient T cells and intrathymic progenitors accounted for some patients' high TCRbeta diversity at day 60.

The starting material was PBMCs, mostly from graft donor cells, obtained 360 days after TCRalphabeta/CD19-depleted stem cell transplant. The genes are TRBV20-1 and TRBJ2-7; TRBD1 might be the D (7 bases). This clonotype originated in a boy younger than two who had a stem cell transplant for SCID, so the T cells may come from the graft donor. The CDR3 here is CSAHGPGGGSYEQYF. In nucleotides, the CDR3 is TGCAGTGCTCATGGCCCAGGGGGAGGCTCCTACGAGCAGTACTTC.